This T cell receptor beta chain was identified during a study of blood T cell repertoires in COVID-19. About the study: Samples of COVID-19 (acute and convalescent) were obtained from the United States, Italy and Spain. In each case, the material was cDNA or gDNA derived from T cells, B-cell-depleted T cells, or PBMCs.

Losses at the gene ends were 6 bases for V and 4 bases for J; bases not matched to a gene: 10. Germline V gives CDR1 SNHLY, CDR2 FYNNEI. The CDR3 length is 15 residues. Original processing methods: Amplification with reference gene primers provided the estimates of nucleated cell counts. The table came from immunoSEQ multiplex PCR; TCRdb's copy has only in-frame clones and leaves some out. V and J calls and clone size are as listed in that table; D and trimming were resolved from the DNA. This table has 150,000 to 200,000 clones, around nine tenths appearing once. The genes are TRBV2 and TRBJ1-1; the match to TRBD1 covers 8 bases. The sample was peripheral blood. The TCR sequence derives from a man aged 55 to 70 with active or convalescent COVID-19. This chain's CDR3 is CASSPFLTGGTEAFF. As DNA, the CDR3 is TGTGCCAGCAGCCCTTTCCTAACAGGGGGCACTGAAGCTTTCTTT. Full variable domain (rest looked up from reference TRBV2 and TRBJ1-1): EPEVTQTPSHQVTQMGQEVILRCVPISNHLYFYWYRQILGQKVEFLVSFYNNEISEKSEIFDDQFSVERPDGSNFTLKIRSTKLEDSAMYFCASSPFLTGGTEAFFGQGTRLTVV.